This T cell receptor (beta chain) was retrieved from a study of blood T cell repertoires in COVID-19. Looking at the study overall: From T cells, B-cell-depleted T cells, or PBMCs came the material, which was cDNA or gDNA.

Everyone who took part was roughly 18 to 89 years old, and they came from fewer than 25 US areas. Assignment of participants to cohorts was predicated upon participant-reported clinical history. TCRdb's table, derived via immunoSEQ multiplex PCR, lists solely in-frame clones and lacks some. Counted here are 300,000 to 450,000 clones, 85% to 90% occurring once; the ten biggest clones make up approximately 1%. This clone was counted a few times. What was sequenced was PBMCs or T cells enriched from blood (not recorded which). This clonotype originated in a woman in her thirties who had been exposed to COVID-19.

CDR3 amino acids: CAWTQGAASYEQYF. The CDR3 region has the DNA TGTGCCTGGACGCAGGGGGCGGCTTCCTACGAGCAGTACTTC. V usage is TRBV30 and J usage is TRBJ2-7; 8 bases match TRBD1. The CDR3 loop spans 14 amino acids. Germline V gene lookup returns CDR1 GTSNPN and CDR2 SVGIG (reference sequence). The ends lost 4 bases at V and 1 base at J; junction bases unmatched: 6.